These 4 T cell receptor beta chains were sequenced from one sample in a study of T-cell memory formation after mild COVID-19. TCRdb ran MiXCR on the 5' RACE reads and lists one entry per CDR3 protein. The sample yields under 650,000 distinct CDR3 sequences, approximately 19% seen once. Input material: PBMCs or a T cell subset sorted from them (not recorded which). These receptors originate from an adult woman who had mild COVID-19 (a few samples of this study predate the infection). Cell type and time point are not known.

The sample holds a few counts of this clonotype. The chain couples TRBV5-1 to TRBJ2-3; D is possibly TRBD2 (6 bases). Looked up from germline, CDR1 is SGHRS and CDR2 is YFSETQ. The V gene lost 6 bases and the J gene lost 0 bases, with 17 bases spanning the gap. The CDR3 totals 16 residues. In nucleotides, the CDR3 is TGCGCCAGCACCGACCGGGGGAGGATTAGCACAGATACGCAGTATTTT. This encodes CASTDRGRISTDTQYF.

The sample holds a few counts of this clonotype. This sequence joins TRBV10-3 and TRBJ2-7, with 10 bases identical to TRBD1. CDR1 and CDR2 (germline): ENHRY, SYGVKD. This CDR3 contains 16 residues. With V trimmed by 7 bases and J by 2 bases, 11 bases remained unmatched. CDR3 nucleotide sequence: TGTGCCATCAATTCCTTGTGGGACAGGGGTCCCTACGAGCAGTACTTC. It codes for CAINSLWDRGPYEQYF.

The CDR3 here is CASHLSGATDTQYF. As DNA, the CDR3 is TGTGCCAGCCACCTCTCGGGAGCCACAGATACGCAGTATTTT. V and J are TRBV18 and TRBJ2-3, with a weak D call TRBD2 (6 bases). The CDR3 is made up of 14 amino acids. In germline, CDR1 is KGHSH, CDR2 LQKENI. Trimming pared 8 bases from V and 2 bases from J, leaving 14 bases between.

This clonotype occurred a few times. CDR3 sequence: CASSQDGSGSQDTQYF. As DNA, the CDR3 is TGCGCCAGCAGCCAAGATGGAAGCGGGAGTCAAGATACGCAGTATTTT. The V and J genes are TRBV4-3 and TRBJ2-3; 8 positions agree with TRBD2. This CDR3 has 16 amino acids. The V segment lost 0 bases and the J segment 5 bases; nucleotides outside the gene matches: 7. Germline V gene sequence: CDR1 LGHNA, CDR2 YSLEER.